Presented here are 16 T cell receptor beta chains from one specimen sequenced in a study of cytomegalovirus exposure and HLA in healthy donors. Primers included in the PCR were 60 Vbeta and 13 Jbeta primers. Assay: immunoSEQ multiplex PCR; the TCRdb copy retains only in-frame clones and omits some. The data show about 97,000 clones, around 77% seen once. The sequenced sample was PBMCs. The receptors come from a male donor in good health and CMV-seropositive.

V is TRBV5-1 and J is TRBJ2-5; tentatively, D is TRBD1 (6 bases). Germline loops: CDR1 SGHRS, CDR2 YFSETQ. Trimming cost V 0 bases and J 2 bases, with 11 bases left between them. This CDR3 has 15 residues. CDR3 sequence reads: CASSLAGVPQETQYF. CDR3 nucleotides: TGCGCCAGCAGCTTGGCAGGGGTGCCACAAGAGACCCAGTACTTC.

The V call is TRBV9, the J call TRBJ1-1; tentative D call: TRBD1 (5 bases). The V gene lost 3 bases and the J gene lost 0 bases, with 9 bases spanning the gap. This CDR3 is built from 14 residues. CDR1 SGDLS and CDR2 YYNGEE come from the germline V gene. The CDR3 reads CASSGQPMNTEAFF. The CDR3 DNA reads as TGTGCCAGCAGCGGACAGCCCATGAACACTGAAGCTTTCTTT.

The V and J genes are TRBV19 and TRBJ2-1, with D unresolved. Germline V gene data show CDR1 as LNHDA and CDR2 as SQIVND (reference sequence). With 3 bases removed from V and 7 bases from J, the gap between germline ends came to 7 bases. This CDR3 is built from 12 residues. CDR3 DNA sequence: TGTGCCAGTAGTATCCAGGCGAATGAGCAGTTCTTC. The encoded protein is CASSIQANEQFF.

The chain has TRBV10-3 and TRBJ2-6; a possible D gene is TRBD1 (5 bases). The CDR3 sequence is 15 residues long. Germline CDR1 ENHRY, CDR2 SYGVKD. V dropped 7 bases and J dropped 0 bases, with 10 bases sitting between them. The DNA for the CDR3 is TGTGCCATCACCGACAGAACCTCTGGGGCCAACGTCCTGACTTTC. It yields the protein CAITDRTSGANVLTF.

The sample holds one count of this clone. CDR3 amino acids: CASRQQENTEAFF. Here the CDR3 DNA reads TGTGCCAGCAGGCAACAGGAGAACACTGAAGCTTTCTTT. The chain carries TRBV2 and TRBJ1-1, with a possible D match to TRBD1 (5 bases). Germline V gene data show CDR1 as SNHLY and CDR2 as FYNNEI. V gave up 6 bases and J gave up 1 base, with 9 bases separating them. The CDR3 sequence is 13 residues long.

This chain joins TRBV7-2 and TRBJ2-1; 10 bases are a match to TRBD2. Germline CDR1 and CDR2: SGHTA and FQGNSA. The V segment lost 2 bases and the J segment 8 bases; nucleotides outside the gene matches: 9. The CDR3 totals 16 residues. Written as DNA, the CDR3 is TGTGCCAGCAGCTTAAAAGCTAGCGGGAGTTTCCATGAGCAGTTCTTC. It yields the protein CASSLKASGSFHEQFF.

This clone was seen a few times. The gene calls are TRBV27 and TRBJ2-7; 9 bases line up with TRBD2. The CDR3 has 15 amino acids. CDR1 and CDR2 (germline): MNHEY, SMNVEV (reference sequence). V lost 4 bases, J lost 1 base, and 5 bases stayed unmatched. The CDR3 protein is CASSSVAGASYEQYF. CDR3 coding DNA: TGTGCCAGCAGTTCTGTAGCGGGAGCGTCCTACGAGCAGTACTTC.

The chain combines TRBV10-3 with TRBJ1-2; 9 positions match TRBD1. The junction had 5 bases not matched to a gene; V was cut back by 4 bases and J by 8 bases. CDR3 length: 13 residues. Germline assignment: CDR1 ENHRY and CDR2 SYGVKD. The CDR3 sequence is CAISGTGEGGYTF. The CDR3 DNA follows: TGTGCCATCAGTGGGACAGGGGAGGGAGGCTACACCTTC.

This clone was observed once. The chain links TRBV28 to TRBJ2-2; TRBD1 matches 7 bases. V gave up 3 bases and J gave up 0 bases; unmatched junction bases: 10. This CDR3 contains 18 residues. Per the germline V gene, CDR1 is MDHEN and CDR2 is SYDVKM. CDR3 sequence reads: CASSFTPLGQPNTGELFF. CDR3 sequence (DNA): TGTGCCAGCAGTTTCACTCCCCTGGGACAGCCGAACACCGGGGAGCTGTTTTTT.

V is TRBV27 and J is TRBJ2-1, with TRBD2 matching over 11 bases. Losses at the gene ends were 4 bases for V and 6 bases for J; bases not matched to a gene: 5. This CDR3 is 15 amino acids long. Germline V gene lookup returns CDR1 MNHEY and CDR2 SMNVEV (reference sequence). Written as DNA, the CDR3 is TGTGCCAGCAGTTGGACACTAGCGGGAGCCAATGAGCAGTTCTTC. Translated, it gives CASSWTLAGANEQFF.

This sequence joins TRBV11-2 and TRBJ2-3; TRBD2 aligns across 14 bases. Germline CDR1 and CDR2: SGHAT and FQNNGV. This CDR3 comprises 16 residues. With 5 bases clipped from V and 3 bases from J, the junction kept 4 bases outside the gene matches. CDR3 coding DNA: TGTGCCAGCAGCCTGGGACTAGCGGGAGCAACAGATACGCAGTATTTT. Translated: CASSLGLAGATDTQYF.

CDR3 sequence (DNA): TGTGCCAGCAGCTTAGAGGGCGGGAGTGACTACGAGCAGTACTTC. Translation gives CASSLEGGSDYEQYF. This chain uses TRBV7-8 with TRBJ2-7; TRBD2 agrees at 7 bases. The CDR3 has 15 amino acids. In germline, CDR1 is SGHVS, CDR2 FQNEAQ. After removal of 1 base from V and 3 bases from J, the junction contained 6 bases not matched to a gene.

The chain couples TRBV6-1 to TRBJ2-7; the D gene is possibly TRBD1 (6 bases). The CDR3 runs to 14 residues. The germline CDR1 and CDR2 sequences are MNHNS and SASEGT. V lost 6 bases and J lost 0, with 12 bases in between. CDR3 protein: CASRLSGDSYEQYF. DNA of the CDR3: TGTGCCAGCAGACTCTCAGGGGACTCCTACGAGCAGTACTTC.

The rearrangement uses TRBV28 and TRBJ2-7; the match to TRBD2 covers 12 bases. The CDR3 totals 15 residues. Germline loops: CDR1 MDHEN, CDR2 SYDVKM. The J segment lost 4 bases and the V segment lost 6 bases, leaving 7 bases of the junction unmatched. DNA of the CDR3: TGTGCCAGCAGAATAGGACTAGCGGGAAGGTACGAGCAGTACTTC. Amino acids: CASRIGLAGRYEQYF. The full variable domain, with the rest looked up from reference TRBV28 and TRBJ2-7, is DVKVTQSSRYLVKRTGEKVFLECVQDMDHENMFWYRQDPGLGLRLIYFSYDVKMKEKGDIPEGYSVSREKKERFSLILESASTNQTSMYLCASRIGLAGRYEQYFGPGTRLTVT.

The rearrangement links TRBV7-9 to TRBJ2-5; 10 bases agree with TRBD2. CDR1 and CDR2 (germline): SEHNR, FQNEAQ (reference sequence). The CDR3 sequence is 17 residues long. Trimming removed 1 base from V and 5 bases from J; junction bases left unmatched: 10. CDR3 nucleotide sequence: TGTGCCAGCAGCTTAGTAGTCAGTCTAGCGGGAGAGGAGACCCAGTACTTC. Its protein product is CASSLVVSLAGEETQYF.

The chain is built from TRBV19 and TRBJ1-5, with a weak D call TRBD1 (6 bases). The CDR3 is 12 amino acids. The V gene's germline CDR1 is LNHDA and CDR2 SQIVND (reference sequence). Trimming removed 10 bases at V and 5 bases at J, with 12 bases between. The CDR3 reads CATATGDQPQHF. The CDR3 DNA is TGTGCCACCGCGACAGGAGATCAGCCCCAGCATTTT.